The clone carrying this TCR beta chain has a single count. Its target is not known. This entry comes from a study of T cell responses to AZD1222 COVID-19 vaccine. General study points: Spike-specific TCR depth and breadth grew after two AZD1222 doses. Reportedly, close to half of spike-specific TCRs are directed against unmutated variant regions. Seropositivity was recorded at baseline in only five to seven AZD1222 recipients.

V lost 2 bases and J lost 7; bases outside the gene matches: 5. The CDR3 covers 14 residues. Germline CDR1 is GTSNPN and CDR2 is SVGIG (reference sequence). Some clones are missing from TCRdb's copy, which holds only in-frame ones; the method was immunoSEQ multiplex PCR. The sample consists of roughly 140,000 clones, 70% to 90% of them appearing once. This specimen consisted of peripheral blood, obtained on day 0 of MenACWY control vaccination. The genes are TRBV30 and TRBJ1-2, with 12 bases identical to TRBD1. This sequence originates from an adult in good health. Written as DNA, the CDR3 is TGTGCCTGGAGTAGGGACAGGGGGCTTCTTGGCTACACCTTC. Protein sequence: CAWSRDRGLLGYTF.